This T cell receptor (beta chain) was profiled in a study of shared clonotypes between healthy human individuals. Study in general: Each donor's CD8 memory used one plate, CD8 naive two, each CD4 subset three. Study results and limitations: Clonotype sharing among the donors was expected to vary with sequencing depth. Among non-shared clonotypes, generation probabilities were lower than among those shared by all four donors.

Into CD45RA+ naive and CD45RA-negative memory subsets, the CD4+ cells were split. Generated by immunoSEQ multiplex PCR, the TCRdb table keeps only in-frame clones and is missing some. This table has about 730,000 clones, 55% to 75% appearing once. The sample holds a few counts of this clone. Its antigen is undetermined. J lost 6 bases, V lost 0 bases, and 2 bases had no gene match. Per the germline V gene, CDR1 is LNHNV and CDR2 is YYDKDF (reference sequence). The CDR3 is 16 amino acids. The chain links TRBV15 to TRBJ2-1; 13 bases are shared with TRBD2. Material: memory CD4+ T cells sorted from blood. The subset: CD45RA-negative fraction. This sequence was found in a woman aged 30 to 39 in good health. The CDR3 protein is CATSRDRLAGGNEQFF. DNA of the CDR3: TGTGCCACCAGCAGAGATCGACTAGCGGGGGGCAATGAGCAGTTCTTC.